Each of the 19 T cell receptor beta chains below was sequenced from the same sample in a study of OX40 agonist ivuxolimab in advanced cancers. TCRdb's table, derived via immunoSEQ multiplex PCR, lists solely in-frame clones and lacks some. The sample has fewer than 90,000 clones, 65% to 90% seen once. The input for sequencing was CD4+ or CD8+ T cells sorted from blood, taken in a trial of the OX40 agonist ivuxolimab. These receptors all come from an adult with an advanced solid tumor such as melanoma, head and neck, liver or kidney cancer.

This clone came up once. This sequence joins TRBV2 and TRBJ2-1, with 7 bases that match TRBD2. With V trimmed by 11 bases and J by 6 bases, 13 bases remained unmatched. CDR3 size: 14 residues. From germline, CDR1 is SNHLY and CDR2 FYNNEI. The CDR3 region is CAGGKLAAGNEQFF. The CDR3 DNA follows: TGTGCCGGTGGTAAGCTAGCGGCCGGCAATGAGCAGTTCTTC.

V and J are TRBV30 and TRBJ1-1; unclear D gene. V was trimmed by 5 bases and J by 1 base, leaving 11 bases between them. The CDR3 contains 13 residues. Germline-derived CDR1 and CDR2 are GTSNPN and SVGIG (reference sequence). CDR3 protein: CAWGREGNTEAFF. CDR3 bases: TGTGCCTGGGGGAGAGAAGGGAACACTGAAGCTTTCTTT. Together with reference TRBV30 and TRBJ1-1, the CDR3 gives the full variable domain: SQTIHQWPATLVQPVGSPLSLECTVEGTSNPNLYWYRQAAGRGLQLLFYSVGIGQISSEVPQNLSASRPQDRQFILSSKKLLLSDSGFYLCAWGREGNTEAFFGQGTRLTVV.

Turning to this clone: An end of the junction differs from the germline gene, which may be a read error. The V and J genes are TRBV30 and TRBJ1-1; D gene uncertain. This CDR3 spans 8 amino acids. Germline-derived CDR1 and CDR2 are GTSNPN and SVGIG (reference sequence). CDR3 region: CAWKLGPF. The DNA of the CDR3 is TGTGCCTGGAAATTAGGGCCATTT.

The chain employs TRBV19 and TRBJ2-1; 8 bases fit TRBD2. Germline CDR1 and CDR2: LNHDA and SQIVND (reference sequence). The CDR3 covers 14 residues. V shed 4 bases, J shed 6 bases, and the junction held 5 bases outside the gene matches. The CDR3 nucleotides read TGTGCCAGTAGTAGGAGCGGGAGTCCCAATGAGCAGTTCTTC. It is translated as CASSRSGSPNEQFF.

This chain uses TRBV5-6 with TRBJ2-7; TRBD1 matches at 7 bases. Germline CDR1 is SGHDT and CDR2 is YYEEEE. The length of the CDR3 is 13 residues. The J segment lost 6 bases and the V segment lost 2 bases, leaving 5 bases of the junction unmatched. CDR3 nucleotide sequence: TGTGCCAGCAGCTTAGAGGGGGCTGGCGAGCAGTACTTC. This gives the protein CASSLEGAGEQYF.

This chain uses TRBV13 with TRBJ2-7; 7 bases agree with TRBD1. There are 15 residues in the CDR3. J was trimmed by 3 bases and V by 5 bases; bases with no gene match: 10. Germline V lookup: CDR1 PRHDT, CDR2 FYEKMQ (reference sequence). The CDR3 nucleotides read TGTGCCAGCAGCAGGCGCAGGGACAGCCACTACGAGCAGTACTTC. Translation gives CASSRRRDSHYEQYF. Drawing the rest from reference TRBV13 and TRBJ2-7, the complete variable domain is AAGVIQSPRHLIKEKRETATLKCYPIPRHDTVYWYQQGPGQDPQFLISFYEKMQSDKGSIPDRFSAQQFSDYHSELNMSSLELGDSALYFCASSRRRDSHYEQYFGPGTRLTVT.

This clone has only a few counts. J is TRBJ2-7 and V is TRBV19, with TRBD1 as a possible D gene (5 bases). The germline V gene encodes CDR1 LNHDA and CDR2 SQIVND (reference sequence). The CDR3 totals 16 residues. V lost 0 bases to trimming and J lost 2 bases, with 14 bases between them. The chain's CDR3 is CASSIDGYRLTYEQYF. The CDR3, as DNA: TGTGCCAGTAGTATAGATGGATACAGGCTAACCTACGAGCAGTACTTC.

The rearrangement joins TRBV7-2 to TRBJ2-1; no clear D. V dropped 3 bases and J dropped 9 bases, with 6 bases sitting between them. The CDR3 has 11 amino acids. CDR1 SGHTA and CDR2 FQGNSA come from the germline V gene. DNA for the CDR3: TGTGCCAGCAGCTTTCTCGGTGAGCAGTTCTTC. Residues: CASSFLGEQFF.

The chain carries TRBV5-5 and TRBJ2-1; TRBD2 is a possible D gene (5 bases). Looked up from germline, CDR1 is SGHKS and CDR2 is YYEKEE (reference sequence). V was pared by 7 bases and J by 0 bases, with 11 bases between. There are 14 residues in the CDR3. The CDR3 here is CASFRESSYNEQFF. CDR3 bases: TGTGCCAGCTTCCGGGAAAGCTCCTACAATGAGCAGTTCTTC.

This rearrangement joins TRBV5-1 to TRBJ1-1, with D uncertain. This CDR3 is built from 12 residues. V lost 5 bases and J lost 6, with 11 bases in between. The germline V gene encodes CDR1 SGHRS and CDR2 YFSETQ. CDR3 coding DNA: TGCGCCAGCAGTTCTAGCGGTCCTGAAGCTTTCTTT. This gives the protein CASSSSGPEAFF.

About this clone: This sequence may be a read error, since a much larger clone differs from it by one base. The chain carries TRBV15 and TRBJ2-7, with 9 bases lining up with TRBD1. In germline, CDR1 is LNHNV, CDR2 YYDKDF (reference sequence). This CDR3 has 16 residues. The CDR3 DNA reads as TGTGCCATCAGCAGAGACCGTGGGGACAGGGACTACGAGCAGTACTTC. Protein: CAISRDRGDRDYEQYF.

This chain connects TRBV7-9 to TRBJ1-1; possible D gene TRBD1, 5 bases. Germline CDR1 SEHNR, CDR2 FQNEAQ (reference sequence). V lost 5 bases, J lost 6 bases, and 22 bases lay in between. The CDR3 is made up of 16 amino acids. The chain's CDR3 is CASSHKAGKEGPEAFF. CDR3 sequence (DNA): TGTGCCAGCAGCCACAAGGCAGGGAAGGAAGGCCCTGAAGCTTTCTTT.

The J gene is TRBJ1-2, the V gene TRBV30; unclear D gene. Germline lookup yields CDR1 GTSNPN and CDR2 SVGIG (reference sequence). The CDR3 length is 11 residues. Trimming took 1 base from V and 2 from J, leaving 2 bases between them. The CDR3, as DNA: TGTGCCTGGAGTGGGAACTATGGCTACACCTTC. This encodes CAWSGNYGYTF.

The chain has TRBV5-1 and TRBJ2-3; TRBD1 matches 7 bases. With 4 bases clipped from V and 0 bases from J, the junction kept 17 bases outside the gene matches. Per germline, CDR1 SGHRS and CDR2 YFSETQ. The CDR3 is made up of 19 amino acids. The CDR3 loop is CASSILKTTGTESTDTQYF. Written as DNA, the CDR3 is TGCGCCAGCAGCATTCTAAAGACTACCGGGACAGAAAGCACAGATACGCAGTATTTT.

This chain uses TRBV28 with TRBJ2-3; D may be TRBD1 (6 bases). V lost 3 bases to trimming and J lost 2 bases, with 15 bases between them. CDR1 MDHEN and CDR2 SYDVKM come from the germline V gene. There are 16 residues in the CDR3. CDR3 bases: TGTGCCAGCAGTTTGACAGGACATTTGATCACAGATACGCAGTATTTT. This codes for CASSLTGHLITDTQYF.

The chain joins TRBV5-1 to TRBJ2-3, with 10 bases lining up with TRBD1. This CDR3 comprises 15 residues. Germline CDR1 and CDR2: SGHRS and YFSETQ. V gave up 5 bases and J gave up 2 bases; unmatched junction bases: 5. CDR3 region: CASRRDRGLTDTQYF. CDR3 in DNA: TGCGCCAGCAGACGTGACAGGGGGCTCACAGATACGCAGTATTTT. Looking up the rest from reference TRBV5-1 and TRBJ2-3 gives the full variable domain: KAGVTQTPRYLIKTRGQQVTLSCSPISGHRSVSWYQQTPGQGLQFLFEYFSETQRNKGNFPGRFSGRQFSNSRSEMNVSTLELGDSALYLCASRRDRGLTDTQYFGPGTRLTVL.

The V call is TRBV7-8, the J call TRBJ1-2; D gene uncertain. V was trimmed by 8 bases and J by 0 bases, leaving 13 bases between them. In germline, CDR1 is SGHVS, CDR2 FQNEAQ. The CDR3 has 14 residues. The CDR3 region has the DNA TGTGCCAGCGGAAAAAGAATTACTAACTATGGCTACACCTTC. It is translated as CASGKRITNYGYTF.

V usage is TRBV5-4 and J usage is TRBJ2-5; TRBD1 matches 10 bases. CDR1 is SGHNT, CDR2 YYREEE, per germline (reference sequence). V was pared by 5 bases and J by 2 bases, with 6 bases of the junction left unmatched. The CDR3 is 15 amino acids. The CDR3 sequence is CASRTGQGLQETQYF. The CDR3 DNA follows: TGTGCCAGCAGGACGGGACAGGGGTTACAAGAGACCCAGTACTTC. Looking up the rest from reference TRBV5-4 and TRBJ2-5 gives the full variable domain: ETGVTQSPTHLIKTRGQQVTLRCSSQSGHNTVSWYQQALGQGPQFIFQYYREEENGRGNFPPRFSGLQFPNYSSELNVNALELDDSALYLCASRTGQGLQETQYFGPGTRLLVL.

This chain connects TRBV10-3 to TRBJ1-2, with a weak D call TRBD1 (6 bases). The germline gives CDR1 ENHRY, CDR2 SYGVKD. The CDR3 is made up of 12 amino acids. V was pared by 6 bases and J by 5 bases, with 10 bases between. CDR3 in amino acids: CAISGTSYGYTF. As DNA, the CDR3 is TGTGCCATCAGCGGGACATCTTATGGCTACACCTTC.